This TCR beta chain was recovered during a study of shared clonotypes between healthy human individuals. In the case of this clone: The antigen is not known.

The donor cohort consisted entirely of Caucasian adults residing in Nashville, Tennessee. Sorted-subset replicate PCRs used approximately 180 ng of genomic DNA. This amount corresponded to 33,000 or so T cell genomes. Sequenced by immunoSEQ multiplex PCR; TCRdb stores in-frame clones only, minus some. This sample carries approximately 1,000,000 clones, around three quarters of them seen once, and the ten largest clones take under 0.6%. Study outcomes and limitations: On the whole, naive subsets had larger estimated richness than memory subsets had. Expectations were that clonotype sharing among donors would be affected by sequencing depth.

Sequenced input: memory CD4+ T cells from PBMCs. The subset is: CD45RA-negative fraction. The sequence derives from a man aged 18 to 29 in good health. Some clones in this sample may be carry-over from other donors' samples.

CDR3 in DNA: TGTGCCAGCAGCGGCCCGGCTCTTCGGGGGGAGACCCAGTACTTC. Translation: CASSGPALRGETQYF. The V gene is TRBV4-2, the J gene TRBJ2-5, with D possibly matching TRBD2 (6 bases). Trimming cost V 5 bases and J 5 bases, with 18 bases left between them. Germline V gene sequence: CDR1 LGHNA, CDR2 YNFKEQ. The CDR3 covers 15 residues.